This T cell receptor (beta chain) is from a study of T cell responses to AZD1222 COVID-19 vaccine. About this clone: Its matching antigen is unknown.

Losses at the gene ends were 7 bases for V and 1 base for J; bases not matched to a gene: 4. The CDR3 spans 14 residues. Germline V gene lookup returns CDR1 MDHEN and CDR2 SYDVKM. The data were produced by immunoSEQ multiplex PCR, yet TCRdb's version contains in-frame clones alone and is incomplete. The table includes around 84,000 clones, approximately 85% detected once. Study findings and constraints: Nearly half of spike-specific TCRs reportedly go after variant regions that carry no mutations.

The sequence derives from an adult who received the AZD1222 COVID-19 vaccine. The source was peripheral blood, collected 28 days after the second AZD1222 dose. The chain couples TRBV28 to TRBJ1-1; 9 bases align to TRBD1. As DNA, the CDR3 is TGTGCCAGCATAGGGGACAGGGCGAACACTGAAGCTTTCTTT. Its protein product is CASIGDRANTEAFF.